This is a list of T cell receptor beta chains from one sample in a study of T cell repertoires in cytomegalovirus infection. TCRdb re-called the reads through MiXCR, storing one row per CDR3 protein. The sample comprises under 600,000 distinct CDR3 sequences, 16% of which are singletons, and about 24% rests with the top ten. The sequencing sample was made of CD8+ T cells from PBMCs. The source of these receptors is a human donor in good health (CMV status not recorded). Some clones in this sample may be carry-over from other donors' samples. Each CDR3 is given with its conserved first and last residue.

CDR3 length: 15
V gene: TRBV7-2
CDR3 protein: CASSLTGPYNSPLHF

CDR3 length: 16
V gene: TRBV20-1
CDR3 protein: CSARDRDKGGAYEQYF

CDR3 length: 12
V gene: TRBV7-2
CDR3 protein: CASSPAWDEQFF

CDR3 length: 16
V gene: TRBV27
CDR3 protein: CASSPSWGQIGTEAFF

CDR3 length: 13
V gene: TRBV7-9
CDR3 protein: CASTPGGGFEAFF

CDR3 length: 16
V gene: TRBV27
CDR3 protein: CASSFASSSGANVLTF

CDR3 length: 11
V gene: TRBV6-2/TRBV6-3
CDR3 protein: CASTLKGEQYF

CDR3 length: 14
V gene: TRBV6-1
CDR3 protein: CASSEWVSSYEQYF

CDR3 length: 15
V gene: TRBV27
CDR3 protein: CASSFSLYSNQPQHF

CDR3 length: 14
V gene: TRBV5-6
CDR3 protein: CASSLAEGYYGYTF

CDR3 length: 17
V gene: TRBV28
CDR3 protein: CASRSRLAGVFTDTQYF

CDR3 length: 13
V gene: TRBV27
CDR3 protein: CASRRTSNNEQFF

CDR3 length: 15
V gene: TRBV19
CDR3 protein: CASSIPGQGKNIQYF

CDR3 length: 15
V gene: TRBV7-2
CDR3 protein: CASSLGGSLNTEAFF

CDR3 length: 14
V gene: TRBV27
CDR3 protein: CASSRSSGMNIQYF

CDR3 length: 17
V gene: TRBV27
CDR3 protein: CASSLTSGTPSFYEQYF

CDR3 length: 14
V gene: TRBV7-8
CDR3 protein: CASSLNGLQETQYF

CDR3 length: 15
V gene: TRBV27
CDR3 protein: CASSSGGPETDTQYF

CDR3 length: 14
V gene: TRBV5-4
CDR3 protein: CASSSGQGVRRAFF

CDR3 length: 11
V gene: TRBV7-9
CDR3 protein: CASSLSYEQFF

CDR3 length: 18
V gene: TRBV6-2/TRBV6-3
CDR3 protein: CASSYSPGLAGAANEQFF

CDR3 length: 13
V gene: TRBV20-1
CDR3 protein: CSARGGLRDTQYF

CDR3 length: 17
V gene: TRBV7-3
CDR3 protein: CASSLTSGTSGSYEQYF

CDR3 length: 12
V gene: TRBV14
CDR3 protein: CATRGLRSEAFF

CDR3 length: 14
V gene: TRBV12-3/TRBV12-4
CDR3 protein: CASKRTGVADTQYF

CDR3 length: 15
V gene: TRBV4-1
CDR3 protein: CASSQVLQGSGELFF

CDR3 length: 16
V gene: TRBV10-3
CDR3 protein: CAISESTLAGIDTQYF

CDR3 length: 12
V gene: TRBV12-5
CDR3 protein: CASGLWSYEQYF

CDR3 length: 15
V gene: TRBV27
CDR3 protein: CASRPGLAGTYEQYF

CDR3 length: 17
V gene: TRBV7-3
CDR3 protein: CASSLIKQGGLNQPQHF

CDR3 length: 15
V gene: TRBV2
CDR3 protein: CASTDGQGAIYGYTF

CDR3 length: 17
V gene: TRBV9
CDR3 protein: CASSVATGPGPTYEQYF

CDR3 length: 13
V gene: TRBV6-5
CDR3 protein: CASSYAMGDGYTF